What follows is one T cell receptor (beta chain) and its context. A few counts support this clone. The clone's antigen remains unknown. Gene names and germline sequences refer to the mouse in this case. The read falls 4 residues short of the CDR3 end, and the missing part is taken from the germline J gene. Other DNA sequences from this sample encode an identical CDR3 as well. The CDR3 sequence holds 15 residues, the cysteine and phenylalanine included. The CDR3 was read in part: 33 bases, with the frame set at base 1. The germline V gene yields GKSSPN for CDR1 and SITVG for CDR2. After removal of 0 bases from V and 3 bases from J, the junction retains 3 bases not matched to a gene. Cells from mouse cutaneous lymph nodes were pooled, stained for CD4, CD8alpha, NKG2D, NKG2ACE and other markers, and then sorted on a BD Influx. Library preparation used the immunoSEQ multiplex PCR assay. RNA was extracted from all samples and reverse transcribed into cDNA, which served as template for TCR sequencing. SuperScript III was used for first-strand cDNA synthesis, primed with a 2:1 mix of oligo-dT and random hexamers. A synthetic immune receptor repertoire was used to measure amplification bias, and any remaining bias was corrected computationally. Libraries were sequenced on Illumina HiSeq using 60 bp reads that covered the CDR3 and were read from J toward V. Per the original workflow: Raw reads were preprocessed for error removal, and CDR3 was defined according to IMGT conventions as running from the conserved cysteine to phenylalanine. Clonality was calculated as 1 minus Shannon entropy normalized by log2 of the number of productive unique TCRs. Whether each scalp clone was CD4 or CD8 was inferred by checking scalp TCRbeta sequences against the CD4 and CD8 repertoires from sorted blood. TCRdb re-hosts the immuneACCESS table, in-frame sequences only. Its copies lack some clones; in the studies checked, an unresolved V gene accounts for under half of them, and the cause for the rest is not known. The DNA was the basis for D and trimming; V, J and clone size are from that table. The table for this sample lists over 250,000 clones, none of them counted only once. The ten largest clones capture around 1.2% of the sample.

The record originates from a study of CD8+ T cells in alopecia areata listed by TCRdb under 2018. Context from the whole study: Skin from C3H/HeJ donors with spontaneous alopecia (roughly 6-12 months old) was grafted onto female C3H/HeJ recipients that were roughly 7-10 weeks old. Amplification of TCRbeta CDR3 regions was done by immunoSEQ multiplex PCR using 35 Vbeta forward primers and 13 Jbeta reverse primers. RNA came from the PAXgene miRNA kit for fixed scalp, the miRNeasy kit for PBMCs, and the RNeasy kit for mouse skin. Scalp tissue and sorted CD4+ and CD8+ peripheral blood T cells from patchy and totalis/universalis alopecia areata patients and from healthy controls were covered by human TCRbeta sequencing. Clonality in the scalp was compared among normal scalp (n=4), patchy alopecia areata scalp (n=8), and alopecia totalis/universalis scalp (n=8). The study used high-throughput TCRbeta sequencing to examine T cell clonal expansion in alopecia areata, in both the C3H/HeJ mouse model and human patients.

On the study overall, not on this receptor specifically: Resident alphabeta T cells in normal human skin are also sequenced, complicating scalp TCR repertoire analysis, unlike mouse skin dominated by gammadelta T cells. Compared with mice, TCR sequences shared between patients were less clear, possibly partly because of HLA diversity across the patient population. Lesional scalp, especially in alopecia totalis/universalis, showed higher clonality and more expanded CD8+ clones than normal scalp, suggesting antigenic drive.

This sequence was found in a C3H/HeJ mouse with alopecia areata. These mice carry the MHC haplotype H2-k. Input material: CD4+ T cells sorted from a lymph node. The chain is encoded by TRBV31 joined to TRBJ2-3; TRBD2 aligns with 10 central bases. Partial CDR3 DNA: TGTGCCTGGAGTCTAGCTGGGGGGGCGGCAGAA. This is translated as CAWSLAGGAAE. The full CDR3 protein is CAWSLAGGAAETLYF.